Listed below are T cell receptor beta chains from one sample, sequenced in a study of OX40 agonist ivuxolimab in advanced cancers. Repertoires were generated with immunoSEQ multiplex PCR, while TCRdb's copy carries only in-frame clones and drops some. The table records tens of thousands of clones, about 79% of them present only once. The sequencing here drew on CD4+ or CD8+ T cells sorted from blood, taken in a trial of the OX40 agonist ivuxolimab. All receptors derive from an adult with an advanced solid tumor such as melanoma, head and neck, liver or kidney cancer. Each CDR3 is given with its conserved first and last residue. Fields, in order: D gene, clone size, V gene, J gene, CDR3 DNA, CDR3 protein. A D gene is named only where the DNA matches it firmly. Clone size is stated in some rows and not others, as once, few, many or a class when expanded.

TRBD2	-	TRBV9	TRBJ2-3	TGTGCCAGCAGCGTAGGCGGGACTAGCGGCACAGATACGCAGTATTTT	CASSVGGTSGTDTQYF
TRBD2	-	TRBV18	TRBJ2-7	TGTGCCAGCTCACTTACAGCGGGGGGGCGCGACGAGCAGTACTTC	CASSLTAGGRDEQYF
-	-	TRBV19	TRBJ1-2	TGTGCCAGTAGTCTCAACACAGGGACTAACTATGGCTACACCTTC	CASSLNTGTNYGYTF
TRBD1	-	TRBV19	TRBJ1-2	TGTGCCAGTAACCCTACGGGACAGGCGGCCTATGGCTACACCTTC	CASNPTGQAAYGYTF
-	-	TRBV28	TRBJ2-2	TGTGCCAGCAGGGTAGGAGGACCGACGAACACCGGGGAGCTGTTTTTT	CASRVGGPTNTGELFF
-	-	TRBV2	TRBJ1-5	TGTGCCAGCAGTGATGATAGCAATCAGCCCCAGCATTTT	CASSDDSNQPQHF
-	-	TRBV19	TRBJ1-2	TGTGCCACCTGGACAATTTCCAACTATGGCTACACCTTC	CATWTISNYGYTF
-	-	TRBV6-6	TRBJ2-7	TGTGCCAGCAGTTACTTGGACGGAGCCTACGAGCAGTACTTC	CASSYLDGAYEQYF
-	-	TRBV6-5	TRBJ2-7	TGTGCCAGCACCAAAGGACTCTCCTACGAGCAGTACTTC	CASTKGLSYEQYF
-	few	TRBV5-4	TRBJ2-3	TGTGCCAGCAGCTGGGGTGGGAGCACAGATACGCAGTATTTT	CASSWGGSTDTQYF
TRBD2	-	TRBV18	TRBJ2-7	TGTGCCAGCTCACCCGGACTAGCGGGGTCTAAGGAGCAGTACTTC	CASSPGLAGSKEQYF
-	-	TRBV10-3	TRBJ1-6	TGTGCCATCAGGGGCACGAGTTCACCCCTCCACTTT	CAIRGTSSPLHF
-	-	TRBV6-5	TRBJ1-1	TGTGCCACCCAGATGAACACTGAAGCTTTCTTT	CATQMNTEAFF
TRBD2	-	TRBV12-5	TRBJ2-2	TGTGCTAGTGGTTTGGAACTAGCGGGGACCGGGGAGCTGTTTTTT	CASGLELAGTGELFF
-	once	TRBV6-5	TRBJ1-1	TGTGCCAGCATTAATTTCGGCCGGCAGAACACTGAAGCTTTCTTT	CASINFGRQNTEAFF
-	-	TRBV4-2	TRBJ1-5	TGTGCCAGCAGCCAAGATCAGCAGCCCCAGCATTTT	CASSQDQQPQHF
TRBD1	once	TRBV2	TRBJ1-2	TGTGCCAGCAATCTACAGGGGGAGGATGGCTACACCTTC	CASNLQGEDGYTF
TRBD1	-	TRBV7-2	TRBJ2-5	TGTGCCAGCAGTTGGGGACAGCAAGAGACCCAGTACTTC	CASSWGQQETQYF
TRBD1	-	TRBV5-1	TRBJ2-1	TGCGCCAGCGGAATTGGGACAGGGGAAGAGCAGTTCTTC	CASGIGTGEEQFF
-	-	TRBV5-8	TRBJ1-4	TGTGCCAGCAGCTTGCGGGAAAAACTGTTTTTT	CASSLREKLFF
-	-	TRBV5-4	TRBJ1-6	TGTGCCAGCAGCCAAACGACAGCGTCTAATTCACCCCTCCACTTT	CASSQTTASNSPLHF
-	once	TRBV19	TRBJ2-1	TGTGCCAGTAGTACAACCTCGGGTCCCAATGGGAAGAATGAGCAGTTCTTC	CASSTTSGPNGKNEQFF
TRBD1	-	TRBV11-1	TRBJ2-7	TGTGCCAGCAGCCCCGACAGGGTCTCCTACGAGCAGTACTTC	CASSPDRVSYEQYF
-	-	TRBV4-1	TRBJ2-1	TGCGCCAGCAGCCAAGAGGCTAGATTGGGGCTGGATGAGCAGTTCTTC	CASSQEARLGLDEQFF
TRBD1	-	TRBV7-2	TRBJ1-1	TGTGCCAGCAGCTTAGCGGGACAGGTGAACACTGAAGCTTTCTTT	CASSLAGQVNTEAFF
-	few	TRBV7-9	TRBJ1-2	TGTGCCAGCAGCTTAGAACTCTCTAAAGGCTACACCTTC	CASSLELSKGYTF
TRBD2	-	TRBV7-6	TRBJ2-5	TGTGCCAGCAGCAACCGTGGGGAGGGAGAGACCCAGTACTTC	CASSNRGEGETQYF
-	-	TRBV7-2	TRBJ1-1	TGTGCCAGCAGCTCTAGCTATTTCACTGAAGCTTTCTTT	CASSSSYFTEAFF
-	-	TRBV9	TRBJ2-6	TGTGCCAGCAGCGTAGGAGGCAGGGCTGGGGCCAACGTCCTGACTTTC	CASSVGGRAGANVLTF
TRBD1	-	TRBV2	TRBJ1-1	TGTGCCAGCAGAACCGGACAGGGGTCGGGCACTGAAGCTTTCTTT	CASRTGQGSGTEAFF
TRBD1	-	TRBV19	TRBJ1-6	TGTGCCAGTAGTACCCCCGGGACAGGGGGGATTGGGGCCAAGACCCTCCACTTT	CASSTPGTGGIGAKTLHF
-	-	TRBV6-1	TRBJ2-5	TGTGCCAGCCTGGCAGGGCGAGAGACCCAGTACTTC	CASLAGRETQYF
-	-	TRBV19	TRBJ1-5	TGTGCCAGTAGCCTCATGGGCAGGGACAATCAGCCCCAGCATTTT	CASSLMGRDNQPQHF
-	once	TRBV5-5	TRBJ1-6	TGTGCCAGCAGCCCCCGTCTGGACAGTGGATCACCCCTCCACTTT	CASSPRLDSGSPLHF
-	-	TRBV10-2	TRBJ2-3	TGCGCCAGCAGTGATGGGAGGCGTTCTAGCACAGATACGCAGTATTTT	CASSDGRRSSTDTQYF
-	-	TRBV2	TRBJ2-1	TGTGCCAGCAACCAACAGGGCCCCTACAATGAGCAGTTCTTC	CASNQQGPYNEQFF
TRBD1	-	TRBV7-2	TRBJ1-1	TGTGCCAGCAGCGCGGACAGGGCGGTTCCTGAAGCTTTCTTT	CASSADRAVPEAFF
TRBD1	-	TRBV2	TRBJ2-2	TGTGCCAGCAGTGAATCAGGGACAGGGGGTATTCCTGTTTTT	CASSESGTGGIPVF
-	-	TRBV19	TRBJ1-2	TGTGCCAGTAGTATACGGGGGCATGGCTACACCTTC	CASSIRGHGYTF
-	-	TRBV6-5	TRBJ1-3	TGTGCCAGCAGTTATGACAGTAGCTCTGGAAACACCATATATTTT	CASSYDSSSGNTIYF
TRBD1	-	TRBV27	TRBJ1-6	TGTGCCAGCAGTCTGACGACAGGGGGAAATTCACCCCTCCACTTT	CASSLTTGGNSPLHF
-	few	TRBV25-1	TRBJ1-2	TGTGCCAGCAGTGAATCTCGTCCAGGAAGCTATTATGGCTACACCTTC	CASSESRPGSYYGYTF
-	-	TRBV11-3	TRBJ1-2	TGTGCCAGCAGCTTAGGACCGTTTAACTATGGCTACACCTTC	CASSLGPFNYGYTF
TRBD2	-	TRBV5-1	TRBJ2-1	TGCGCCAGCAGCGCCGGACTAGCGGGGGGTGAAGATGAGCAGTTCTTC	CASSAGLAGGEDEQFF
TRBD2	-	TRBV28	TRBJ2-7	TGTGCCAGCACACCAAGCGGGGGTAAAAACGAGCAGTACTTC	CASTPSGGKNEQYF
-	-	TRBV18	TRBJ1-1	TGTGCCAGCTCCGCGACAGATTCAAACACTGAAGCTTTCTTT	CASSATDSNTEAFF
-	-	TRBV5-5	TRBJ2-5	TGTGCCAGCAGCCCGGACAGCCAAGAGACCCAGTACTTC	CASSPDSQETQYF
TRBD1	-	TRBV11-2	TRBJ2-4	TGTGCCAGGAGAGGACAGGGAGGAGTCCAAAACATTCAGTACTTC	CARRGQGGVQNIQYF
TRBD1	-	TRBV5-1	TRBJ2-7	TGCGCCAGCAGCCGGTCCAATACAGGGGTCTCCTACGAGCAGTACTTC	CASSRSNTGVSYEQYF
-	-	TRBV25-1	TRBJ1-2	TGTGCCAGCAGCTACAGTTCATATGGCTACACCTTC	CASSYSSYGYTF
-	-	TRBV4-1	TRBJ2-2	TGCGCCAGCAGCCAGCGGGACATGGGTTTTAACACCGGGGAGCTGTTTTTT	CASSQRDMGFNTGELFF
TRBD2	-	TRBV2	TRBJ2-3	TGTGCCAGCACCGGGGGGGGCACAGATACGCAGTATTTT	CASTGGGTDTQYF
-	few	TRBV9	TRBJ2-5	TGTGCCAGCAGCGCACCCAACACGGAGACCCAGTACTTC	CASSAPNTETQYF